The 8 T cell receptor beta chains in this list originate from one sample, sequenced in a study of blood T cells in healthy people across ages. Combining a sample-barcoded 5' primer with a J-beta primer mix, a second PCR ran for roughly 6 to 11 cycles. TCRdb independently ran MiXCR on the 5' RACE reads; one entry per CDR3 protein. The profile shows 790,000 or so distinct CDR3 sequences, 56% of them singletons. Sequences were obtained from blood. Every receptor here comes from a middle-aged man in good health.

This chain joins TRBV4-1 and TRBJ2-4; D ambiguous. The germline V gene encodes CDR1 MGHRA and CDR2 YSYEKL. This CDR3 comprises 16 residues. The V gene lost 0 bases and the J gene lost 4 bases, with 13 bases spanning the gap. Here the CDR3 DNA reads TGCGCCAGCAGCCAAGAGGCGACCACGAGAAAAAACATTCAGTACTTC. Protein product: CASSQEATTRKNIQYF.

The chain couples TRBV25-1 to TRBJ1-1, with D perhaps TRBD1 (6 bases). Trimming removed 3 bases from V and 4 bases from J, with 12 bases in between. CDR3 length: 14 amino acids. Germline CDR1 MGHDK, CDR2 SYGVNS. The CDR3 coding sequence is TGTGCCAGCAGTGAGGGGGGGGCGAGCACTGAAGCTTTCTTT. Its translation: CASSEGGASTEAFF.

This sequence joins TRBV6-6 and TRBJ1-1; D unclear. The V end lost 3 bases, the J end lost 6 bases, and 11 bases lay between the germline ends. The CDR3 length is 13 residues. Germline V gives CDR1 MNHNY, CDR2 SVGAGI (reference sequence). The CDR3 here is CASSYSGSAEAFF. The DNA of the CDR3 is TGTGCCAGCAGTTATTCGGGGAGCGCTGAAGCTTTCTTT.

The chain combines TRBV28 with TRBJ1-1; D unclear. CDR1 is MDHEN and CDR2 is SYDVKM in the germline V gene. V was cut by 6 bases and J by 2 bases, with 19 bases left in between. CDR3 length: 16 amino acids. The CDR3 region is CASSRNGRGPNTEAFF. CDR3 bases: TGTGCCAGCAGCCGTAATGGACGCGGCCCTAACACTGAAGCTTTCTTT.

This clonotype was detected many times. CDR3 nucleotide sequence: TGCGCCAGCAGCCAGGACAGGGGGCTGGTTAGTGAGCAGTTCTTC. Its protein product is CASSQDRGLVSEQFF. The chain joins TRBV5-1 to TRBJ2-1; the match to TRBD1 covers 11 bases. The CDR3 runs 15 residues. After removal of 4 bases from V and 9 bases from J, the junction contained 9 bases not matched to a gene. Germline V CDR1 and CDR2: SGHRS, YFSETQ.

The V call is TRBV20-1, the J call TRBJ2-3, with 7 bases identical to TRBD1. Germline CDR1 DFQATT, CDR2 SNEGSKA (reference sequence). V trimming: 6 bases; J trimming: 1 base; junction bases outside the gene matches: 16. The CDR3 length is 17 residues. The CDR3 nucleotides are TGCAGTGCGAAGGACAGGATGGGCCATGGAGGCACAGATACGCAGTATTTT. It specifies CSAKDRMGHGGTDTQYF.

The chain links TRBV9 to TRBJ1-2; the D is unclear. This CDR3 is built from 13 residues. Germline CDR1 reads SGDLS; CDR2 reads YYNGEE. Trimming stripped 3 bases from V and 2 bases from J, with 8 bases between. This chain's CDR3 is CASSGKDNYGYTF. The CDR3 bases are TGTGCCAGCAGCGGAAAGGACAACTATGGCTACACCTTC.

CDR3 nucleotide sequence: TGCGCCAGCAGCCAAGAGGGGGTGGTAGCGGGAGGAAGGTTCGGTGAGCAGTTCTTC. This gives the protein CASSQEGVVAGGRFGEQFF. The V call is TRBV4-3, the J call TRBJ2-1, with 10 bases identical to TRBD2. With 0 bases clipped from V and 9 bases from J, the junction kept 17 bases outside the gene matches. This CDR3 is 19 amino acids long. Germline V gene sequence: CDR1 LGHNA, CDR2 YSLEER.